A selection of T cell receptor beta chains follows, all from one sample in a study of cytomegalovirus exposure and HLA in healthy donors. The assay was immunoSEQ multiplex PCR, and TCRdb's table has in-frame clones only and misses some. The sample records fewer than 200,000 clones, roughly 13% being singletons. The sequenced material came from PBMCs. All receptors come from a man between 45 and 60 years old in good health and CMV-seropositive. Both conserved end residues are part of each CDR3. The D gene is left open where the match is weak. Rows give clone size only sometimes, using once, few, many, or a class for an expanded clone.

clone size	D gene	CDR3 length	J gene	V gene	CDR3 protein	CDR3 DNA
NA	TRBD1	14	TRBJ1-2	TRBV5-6	CASSWTGQGKRDTF	TGTGCCAGCAGCTGGACCGGACAGGGGAAGCGTGACACCTTC
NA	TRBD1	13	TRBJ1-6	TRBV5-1	CASRTGENSPLHF	TGCGCCAGCCGGACAGGAGAGAATTCACCCCTCCACTTT
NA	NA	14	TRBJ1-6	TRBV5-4	CASSSDSSYSPLHF	TGTGCCAGCAGTTCGGACAGTTCCTATTCACCCCTCCACTTT
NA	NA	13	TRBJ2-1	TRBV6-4	CASRGGTYNEQFF	TGTGCCAGCAGGGGGGGAACCTACAATGAGCAGTTCTTC
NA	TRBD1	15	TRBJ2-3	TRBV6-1	CASSDRGRLTDTQYF	TGTGCCAGCAGTGACAGGGGGCGTCTCACAGATACGCAGTATTTT
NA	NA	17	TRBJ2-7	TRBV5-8	CASSLGGGRSSSYEQYF	TGTGCCAGCAGCTTGGGGGGGGGCAGGTCGAGCTCCTACGAGCAGTACTTC
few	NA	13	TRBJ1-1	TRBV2	CASGNWLNTEAFF	TGTGCCAGCGGCAATTGGCTGAACACTGAAGCTTTCTTT
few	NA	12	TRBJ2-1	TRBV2	CASTRVLAEQFF	TGTGCCAGCACACGGGTATTGGCTGAGCAGTTCTTC
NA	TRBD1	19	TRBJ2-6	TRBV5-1	CASSLTGQDGMSGANVLTF	TGCGCCAGCAGCTTGACGGGACAGGATGGGATGTCTGGGGCCAACGTCCTGACTTTC
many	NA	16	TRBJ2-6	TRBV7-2	CASSADAGSGANVLTF	TGTGCCAGCAGCGCAGACGCGGGTTCTGGGGCCAACGTCCTGACTTTC
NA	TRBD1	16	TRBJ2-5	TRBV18	CASSPKRGQVAETQYF	TGTGCCAGCTCACCCAAACGGGGACAGGTGGCAGAGACCCAGTACTTC
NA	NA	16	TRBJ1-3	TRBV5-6	CASSLRRGHSGNTIYF	TGTGCCAGCAGCTTGCGTCGGGGACATTCTGGAAACACCATATATTTT
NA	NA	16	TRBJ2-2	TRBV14	CASSLRTGLNTGELFF	TGTGCCAGCAGCCTCAGAACAGGCCTTAACACCGGGGAGCTGTTTTTT
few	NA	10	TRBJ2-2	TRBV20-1	CSPYTGELFF	TGCAGTCCGTACACCGGGGAGCTGTTTTTT
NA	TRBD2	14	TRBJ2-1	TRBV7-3	CASSPTSGVDEQFF	TGTGCCAGCAGTCCGACTAGCGGGGTGGATGAGCAGTTCTTC
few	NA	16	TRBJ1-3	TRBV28	CASSPQAIPDGNTIYF	TGTGCCAGCAGTCCCCAGGCCATTCCAGATGGAAACACCATATATTTT
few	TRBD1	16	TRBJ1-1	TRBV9	CASSVGGGAGNTEAFF	TGTGCCAGCAGCGTAGGAGGGGGCGCGGGAAACACTGAAGCTTTCTTT
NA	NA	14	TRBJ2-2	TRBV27	CASSWRTATGELFF	TGTGCCAGCAGTTGGCGGACAGCCACCGGGGAGCTGTTTTTT
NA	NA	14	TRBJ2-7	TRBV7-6	CASSRRGSPDEQYF	TGTGCCAGCAGCCGCCGAGGGTCGCCTGACGAGCAGTACTTC
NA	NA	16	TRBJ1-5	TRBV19	CASSNPGGGEGQPQHF	TGTGCCAGTAGCAACCCCGGGGGCGGGGAGGGGCAGCCCCAGCATTTT
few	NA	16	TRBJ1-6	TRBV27	CASSLLPGEGGSPLHF	TGTGCCAGCAGTTTATTACCAGGGGAAGGAGGATCACCCCTCCACTTT
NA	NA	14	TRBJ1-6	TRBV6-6	CASTSGGVGSPLHF	TGTGCCAGCACCTCCGGGGGTGTGGGTTCACCCCTCCACTTT
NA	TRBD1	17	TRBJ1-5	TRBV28	CASSPRYRGMSNQPQHF	TGTGCCAGCAGTCCCAGATACAGGGGAATGAGCAATCAGCCCCAGCATTTT
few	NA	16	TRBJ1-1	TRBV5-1	CASSLAAGPGVSEAFF	TGCGCCAGCAGCCTCGCAGCCGGGCCCGGGGTCTCTGAAGCTTTCTTT
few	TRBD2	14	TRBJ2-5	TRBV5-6	CASSLGGGEETQYF	TGTGCCAGCAGCTTGGGGGGGGGTGAGGAGACCCAGTACTTC
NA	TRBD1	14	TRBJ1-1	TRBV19	CASGYRGRETEAFF	TGTGCCAGTGGCTACAGGGGGCGTGAAACTGAAGCTTTCTTT
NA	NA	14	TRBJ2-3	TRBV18	CASSRNQGADTQYF	TGTGCCAGCTCGCGGAACCAGGGCGCAGATACGCAGTATTTT
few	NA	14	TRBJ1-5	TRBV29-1	CSVLEGDPGQPQHF	TGCAGCGTTCTGGAGGGAGACCCCGGGCAGCCCCAGCATTTT
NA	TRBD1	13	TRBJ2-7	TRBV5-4	CATHRGSSYEQYF	TGTGCCACTCACAGGGGGAGCTCCTACGAGCAGTACTTC
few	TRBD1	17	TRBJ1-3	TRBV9	CASSVEGTGRSGNTIYF	TGTGCCAGCAGCGTAGAGGGGACAGGGAGGTCTGGAAACACCATATATTTT
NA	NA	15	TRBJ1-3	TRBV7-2	CASSLALGEGNTIYF	TGTGCCAGCAGCTTAGCGTTAGGAGAAGGAAACACCATATATTTT
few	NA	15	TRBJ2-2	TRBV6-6	CASSYREFGTGELFF	TGTGCCAGCAGTTACAGGGAGTTCGGCACCGGGGAGCTGTTTTTT
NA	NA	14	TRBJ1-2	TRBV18	CASSPGGGNYGYTF	TGTGCCAGCTCACCCGGTGGCGGTAACTATGGCTACACCTTC
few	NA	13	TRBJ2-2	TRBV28	CASRSPRTGELFF	TGTGCCAGCAGATCGCCGCGGACCGGGGAGCTGTTTTTT
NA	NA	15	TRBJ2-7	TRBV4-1	CASSHRPDGINEQYF	TGCGCCAGCAGCCATAGGCCGGACGGGATCAACGAGCAGTACTTC
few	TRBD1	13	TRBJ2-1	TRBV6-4	CASSKETGTEQFF	TGTGCCAGCAGTAAAGAGACAGGGACTGAGCAGTTCTTC
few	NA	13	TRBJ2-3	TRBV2	CASSLLGPDTQYF	TGTGCCAGCAGTTTACTAGGACCAGATACGCAGTATTTT
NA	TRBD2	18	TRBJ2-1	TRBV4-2	CASSQASFSSGGAREQFF	TGTGCCAGCAGCCAAGCCTCTTTTTCTAGCGGGGGGGCCAGGGAGCAGTTCTTC
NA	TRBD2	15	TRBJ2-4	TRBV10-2	CASSESAGGAAIQYF	TGCGCCAGCAGTGAGTCGGCGGGGGGGGCCGCCATTCAGTACTTC
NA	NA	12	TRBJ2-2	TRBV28	CASEGLTGELFF	TGTGCCAGCGAGGGTCTCACCGGGGAGCTGTTTTTT